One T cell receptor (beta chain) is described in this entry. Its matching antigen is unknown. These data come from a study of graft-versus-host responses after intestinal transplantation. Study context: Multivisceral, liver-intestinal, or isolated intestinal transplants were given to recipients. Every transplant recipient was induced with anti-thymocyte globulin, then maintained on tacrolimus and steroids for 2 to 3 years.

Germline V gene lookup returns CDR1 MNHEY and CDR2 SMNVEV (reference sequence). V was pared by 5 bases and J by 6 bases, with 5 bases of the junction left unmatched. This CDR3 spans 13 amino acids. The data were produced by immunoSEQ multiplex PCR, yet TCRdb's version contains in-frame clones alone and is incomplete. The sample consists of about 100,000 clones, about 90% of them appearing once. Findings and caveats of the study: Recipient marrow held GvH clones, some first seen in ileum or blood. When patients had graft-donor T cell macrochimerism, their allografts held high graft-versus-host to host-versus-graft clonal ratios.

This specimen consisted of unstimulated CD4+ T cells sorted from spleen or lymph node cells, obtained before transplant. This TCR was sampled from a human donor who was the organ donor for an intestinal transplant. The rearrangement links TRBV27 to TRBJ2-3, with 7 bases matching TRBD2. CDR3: CASSLRGGDTQYF. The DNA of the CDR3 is TGTGCCAGCAGTCTACGGGGAGGGGATACGCAGTATTTT.